This T cell receptor (beta chain) was recorded in a study of blood T cell repertoires in COVID-19. Sequencing used immunoSEQ multiplex PCR; TCRdb keeps in-frame clones, though not all of them. The sample comprises under 350,000 clones, about nine tenths of which are singletons, and around 2.1% rests with the top ten. Losses at the gene ends were 5 bases for V and 6 bases for J; bases not matched to a gene: 5. Looked up from germline, CDR1 is ENHRY and CDR2 is SYGVKD. CDR3 size: 15 residues. The chain recombines TRBV10-3 with TRBJ2-3, with 13 bases identical to TRBD2. Specimen: peripheral blood. The receptor was derived from a man aged 50 to 60 with acute or convalescent COVID-19. Written as DNA, the CDR3 is TGTGCCATCAGTTGGACTAGCGGGGGCTTGGATACGCAGTATTTT. It specifies CAISWTSGGLDTQYF.